These T cell receptor beta chains were read from a single sample in a study of blood T cell repertoires in COVID-19. Profiling relied on immunoSEQ multiplex PCR, and the TCRdb table lists in-frame clones only, not all of them. The sample yields about 160,000 clones, 85% seen once. Input material: peripheral blood. The receptor source for this set is a human donor with acute or convalescent COVID-19. The donor label of this sample is uncertain. Both conserved end residues are part of each CDR3. Fields, in order: D gene, J gene, V gene, clone size, CDR3 DNA, CDR3 protein. The D gene is left open where the match is weak. Only some rows state a clone size, as once, few, many or a class for expanded clones.

D gene: NA
J gene: TRBJ1-4
V gene: TRBV14
clone size: NA
CDR3 DNA: TGTGCCAGCAGCCAAAGACAGGCGACTAATGAAAAACTGTTTTTT
CDR3 protein: CASSQRQATNEKLFF

D gene: NA
J gene: TRBJ1-3
V gene: TRBV28
clone size: NA
CDR3 DNA: TGTGCCAGCGGCAGCATACGCAGGGGCTCTGGAAACACCATATATTTT
CDR3 protein: CASGSIRRGSGNTIYF

D gene: TRBD1
J gene: TRBJ1-2
V gene: TRBV19
clone size: NA
CDR3 DNA: TGTGCCAGTAGTATTACAGGGGGCGGCTATGGCTACACCTTC
CDR3 protein: CASSITGGGYGYTF

D gene: TRBD1
J gene: TRBJ2-7
V gene: TRBV11-1
clone size: NA
CDR3 DNA: TGTGCCAGCAGCCTACCGGACAGGCTTTACGAGCAGTACTTC
CDR3 protein: CASSLPDRLYEQYF

D gene: NA
J gene: TRBJ2-7
V gene: TRBV18
clone size: NA
CDR3 DNA: TGTGCCAGCTCACCTAAGACAGATTCCTACGAGCAGTACTTC
CDR3 protein: CASSPKTDSYEQYF

D gene: TRBD2
J gene: TRBJ2-2
V gene: TRBV5-6
clone size: NA
CDR3 DNA: TGTGCCAGCAGCCGGCGGGAGACGAGGAACACCGGGGAGCTGTTTTTT
CDR3 protein: CASSRRETRNTGELFF

D gene: TRBD1
J gene: TRBJ1-3
V gene: TRBV6-5
clone size: few
CDR3 DNA: TGTGCCAGCAGCCACCGGGACAGGGGTGGAAACACCATATATTTT
CDR3 protein: CASSHRDRGGNTIYF

D gene: NA
J gene: TRBJ1-1
V gene: TRBV28
clone size: NA
CDR3 DNA: TGTGCCAGCCTCCTTCGGGGGGCGAACACTGAAGCTTTCTTT
CDR3 protein: CASLLRGANTEAFF

D gene: TRBD1
J gene: TRBJ1-2
V gene: TRBV28
clone size: NA
CDR3 DNA: TGTGCCAGCAGTCCCTCCCGGACAGGGGGCGGGAGCTATGGCTACACCTTC
CDR3 protein: CASSPSRTGGGSYGYTF

D gene: NA
J gene: TRBJ1-5
V gene: TRBV6-5
clone size: NA
CDR3 DNA: TGTGCCAGCAGTTACTTAGGGGGCAATCAGCCCCAGCATTTT
CDR3 protein: CASSYLGGNQPQHF

D gene: NA
J gene: TRBJ2-3
V gene: TRBV7-3
clone size: NA
CDR3 DNA: TGTGCCAGCAGTTCCAGGGGAAGTCGCACAGATACGCAGTATTTT
CDR3 protein: CASSSRGSRTDTQYF

D gene: NA
J gene: TRBJ1-5
V gene: TRBV1
clone size: NA
CDR3 DNA: TGCACCAGCAGCCCAGGGGGCAGCAATCAGCCCCAGCATTTT
CDR3 protein: CTSSPGGSNQPQHF

D gene: NA
J gene: TRBJ1-4
V gene: TRBV10-3
clone size: NA
CDR3 DNA: TGTGCCATCAGTACCTCAGGGAACAATGAAAAACTGTTTTTT
CDR3 protein: CAISTSGNNEKLFF

D gene: NA
J gene: TRBJ2-3
V gene: TRBV30
clone size: NA
CDR3 DNA: TGTGCCTGGAGGAAGGGGGGGGGCACAGATACGCAGTATTTT
CDR3 protein: CAWRKGGGTDTQYF

D gene: TRBD1
J gene: TRBJ1-5
V gene: TRBV7-8
clone size: once
CDR3 DNA: TGTGCCAGCAGCTCGGAACAGGGGGTGCATCAGCCCCAGCATTTT
CDR3 protein: CASSSEQGVHQPQHF

D gene: NA
J gene: TRBJ2-7
V gene: TRBV9
clone size: NA
CDR3 DNA: TGTGCCAGCAGCGCTCCAGGCCGCTACGAGCAGTACTTC
CDR3 protein: CASSAPGRYEQYF

D gene: TRBD2
J gene: TRBJ2-1
V gene: TRBV7-2
clone size: NA
CDR3 DNA: TGTGCCAGCAGCTTAGTGATAGCGGGGGTCAATGAGCAGTTCTTC
CDR3 protein: CASSLVIAGVNEQFF

D gene: NA
J gene: TRBJ1-6
V gene: TRBV30
clone size: NA
CDR3 DNA: TGTGCCTGGTCCCTAGCAGATTATTCACCCCTCCACTTT
CDR3 protein: CAWSLADYSPLHF

D gene: TRBD1
J gene: TRBJ2-1
V gene: TRBV15
clone size: NA
CDR3 DNA: TGTGCCACCAGCAGAGCACAGGGGGCGGGCAATGAGCAGTTCTTC
CDR3 protein: CATSRAQGAGNEQFF

D gene: NA
J gene: TRBJ1-1
V gene: TRBV5-5
clone size: NA
CDR3 DNA: TGTGCCAGCAGCTTGTGGTCAGGGGAAGGACGGGTCACTGAAGCTTTCTTT
CDR3 protein: CASSLWSGEGRVTEAFF

D gene: NA
J gene: TRBJ1-3
V gene: TRBV11-3
clone size: NA
CDR3 DNA: TGTGCCAGCAGCTTTGACCACCTCGGGGGAAACACCATATATTTT
CDR3 protein: CASSFDHLGGNTIYF

D gene: TRBD2
J gene: TRBJ2-3
V gene: TRBV6-2/TRBV6-3
clone size: NA
CDR3 DNA: TGTGCCAGCAGTTCCCCGATGACTAGCGGGTTAAGTACGCAGTATTTT
CDR3 protein: CASSSPMTSGLSTQYF

D gene: TRBD1
J gene: TRBJ1-2
V gene: TRBV5-6
clone size: once
CDR3 DNA: TGTGCCAGCAGCTTCCTGAGTGACAGGGGATATAATGGCTACACCTTC
CDR3 protein: CASSFLSDRGYNGYTF

D gene: NA
J gene: TRBJ2-7
V gene: TRBV5-6
clone size: NA
CDR3 DNA: TGTGCCAGCAGCTCTTTCAGGGTCCCCAACGAGCAGTACTTC
CDR3 protein: CASSSFRVPNEQYF

D gene: TRBD1
J gene: TRBJ2-5
V gene: TRBV5-1
clone size: NA
CDR3 DNA: TGCGCCAGCAGCAGGGACAGGTCTCGGGAGACCCAGTACTTC
CDR3 protein: CASSRDRSRETQYF

D gene: NA
J gene: TRBJ1-3
V gene: TRBV9
clone size: NA
CDR3 DNA: TGTGCCAGCAGCGTAGAGGGGTTCCGCTCTGGAAACACCATATATTTT
CDR3 protein: CASSVEGFRSGNTIYF

D gene: NA
J gene: TRBJ2-7
V gene: TRBV7-2
clone size: NA
CDR3 DNA: TGTGCCAGCAGCCCCCTATCTACAGGGTACTACGAGCAGTACTTC
CDR3 protein: CASSPLSTGYYEQYF

D gene: NA
J gene: TRBJ1-5
V gene: TRBV27
clone size: NA
CDR3 DNA: TGTGCCAGCAGTTTATGGACTCCGCAGGGCAATCAGCCCCAGCATTTT
CDR3 protein: CASSLWTPQGNQPQHF

D gene: TRBD1
J gene: TRBJ1-6
V gene: TRBV19
clone size: few
CDR3 DNA: TGTGCCAGTAGTATCGTGGCAGGGGGCGCGGCACCCCTCCACTTT
CDR3 protein: CASSIVAGGAAPLHF

D gene: NA
J gene: TRBJ1-3
V gene: TRBV15
clone size: few
CDR3 DNA: TGTGCCACCAACGAGGGGGGGGCTGGAAACACCATATATTTT
CDR3 protein: CATNEGGAGNTIYF

D gene: TRBD1
J gene: TRBJ1-1
V gene: TRBV28
clone size: NA
CDR3 DNA: TGTGCCAGCCTTCAGGGGGCGCATAGGACTGAAGCTTTCTTT
CDR3 protein: CASLQGAHRTEAFF

D gene: TRBD1
J gene: TRBJ2-3
V gene: TRBV5-4
clone size: NA
CDR3 DNA: TGTGCCAGCAGCGGGACAGGGATGAGCACAGATACGCAGTATTTT
CDR3 protein: CASSGTGMSTDTQYF

D gene: NA
J gene: TRBJ1-5
V gene: TRBV28
clone size: NA
CDR3 DNA: TGTGCCAGCAGTCAGGGATTGGGCAATCAGCCCCAGCATTTT
CDR3 protein: CASSQGLGNQPQHF

D gene: NA
J gene: TRBJ2-2
V gene: TRBV7-8
clone size: NA
CDR3 DNA: TGTGCCAGCAGCCAACGGGACAACATCCCGGGATCCGGGGAGCTGTTTTTT
CDR3 protein: CASSQRDNIPGSGELFF

D gene: NA
J gene: TRBJ2-3
V gene: TRBV7-2
clone size: NA
CDR3 DNA: TGTGCCAGCAGCTTATCGTGGAAGGCGGGGACAGATACGCAGTATTTT
CDR3 protein: CASSLSWKAGTDTQYF

D gene: TRBD2
J gene: TRBJ2-5
V gene: TRBV7-8
clone size: NA
CDR3 DNA: TGTGCCAGCAGCGCGGGGAGCGGGGGGGCCCCCCGTCGCTTGACCCAGTACTTC
CDR3 protein: CASSAGSGGAPRRLTQYF

D gene: TRBD2
J gene: TRBJ2-5
V gene: TRBV18
clone size: few
CDR3 DNA: TGTGCCAGCTCACCGAGAAAACTAGCGGCCCAAGAGACCCAGTACTTC
CDR3 protein: CASSPRKLAAQETQYF

D gene: TRBD1
J gene: TRBJ1-2
V gene: TRBV5-4
clone size: NA
CDR3 DNA: TGTGCCAGCAGCGCCGGGACAGAGTATGGCTACACCTTC
CDR3 protein: CASSAGTEYGYTF

D gene: NA
J gene: TRBJ1-5
V gene: TRBV20-1
clone size: NA
CDR3 DNA: TGCAGTGCTAGTTACCCCGCAGGCAATCAGCCCCAGCATTTT
CDR3 protein: CSASYPAGNQPQHF

D gene: NA
J gene: TRBJ1-1
V gene: TRBV10-3
clone size: NA
CDR3 DNA: TGTGCCATCCGGGGGGGGTCGTTGAACACTGAAGCTTTCTTT
CDR3 protein: CAIRGGSLNTEAFF

D gene: TRBD1
J gene: TRBJ2-1
V gene: TRBV18
clone size: NA
CDR3 DNA: TGTGCCAGCTCACTACGACAGGGGGGCTCCTACAATGAGCAGTTCTTC
CDR3 protein: CASSLRQGGSYNEQFF

D gene: TRBD2
J gene: TRBJ2-7
V gene: TRBV11-3
clone size: NA
CDR3 DNA: TGTGCCAGCAGCTTAGGACTAGCGGGGACCGAGCAGTACTTC
CDR3 protein: CASSLGLAGTEQYF

D gene: TRBD1
J gene: TRBJ1-1
V gene: TRBV12-5
clone size: few
CDR3 DNA: TGTGCTAGTGGCCAGACAGGGGGCGCGGCTAACACTGAAGCTTTCTTT
CDR3 protein: CASGQTGGAANTEAFF

D gene: NA
J gene: TRBJ2-7
V gene: TRBV6-2/TRBV6-3
clone size: once
CDR3 DNA: TGTGCCAGCAGTTACTGGGCAGGGAAGGCCTACGAGCAGTACTTC
CDR3 protein: CASSYWAGKAYEQYF

D gene: TRBD1
J gene: TRBJ1-6
V gene: TRBV27
clone size: NA
CDR3 DNA: TGTGCCAGCAGCTCGGGACAGTATAATTCACCCCTCCACTTT
CDR3 protein: CASSSGQYNSPLHF

D gene: TRBD1
J gene: TRBJ2-5
V gene: TRBV27
clone size: NA
CDR3 DNA: TGTGCCAGCAGTTGGACAGGCCTCCGTTCTTCCCAGTACTTC
CDR3 protein: CASSWTGLRSSQYF

D gene: NA
J gene: TRBJ1-2
V gene: TRBV9
clone size: NA
CDR3 DNA: TGTGCCAGCAGCGTAGTACCTCAGGGGTTTGGGTATGGCTACACCTTC
CDR3 protein: CASSVVPQGFGYGYTF

D gene: TRBD1
J gene: TRBJ2-3
V gene: TRBV5-1
clone size: NA
CDR3 DNA: TGCGCCAGCAGCTTGGGCGGGACAGGGGGCAGCACAGATACGCAGTATTTT
CDR3 protein: CASSLGGTGGSTDTQYF

D gene: NA
J gene: TRBJ2-1
V gene: TRBV11-2
clone size: once
CDR3 DNA: TGTGCCAGCAGTTTGGACCGCGGGGATGAGCAGTTCTTC
CDR3 protein: CASSLDRGDEQFF

D gene: NA
J gene: TRBJ2-3
V gene: TRBV7-2
clone size: NA
CDR3 DNA: TGTGCCAGCAGCTTCGCGACTCTGGCAGATACGCAGTATTTT
CDR3 protein: CASSFATLADTQYF

D gene: TRBD1
J gene: TRBJ1-2
V gene: TRBV7-9
clone size: NA
CDR3 DNA: TGTGCCAGCAGCCGGGGACAGGGAATTTGGGGCTACACCTTC
CDR3 protein: CASSRGQGIWGYTF

D gene: NA
J gene: TRBJ1-1
V gene: TRBV10-3
clone size: NA
CDR3 DNA: TGTGCCATCAGTAACGATTGGAGCACTGAAGCTTTCTTT
CDR3 protein: CAISNDWSTEAFF

D gene: TRBD1
J gene: TRBJ2-4
V gene: TRBV13
clone size: NA
CDR3 DNA: TGTGCCAGCAGCCTTTACAGGGGTAAAAACATTCAGTACTTC
CDR3 protein: CASSLYRGKNIQYF